The 32 T cell receptor beta chains below come from one sample, sequenced in a study of beta chain features in type 1 diabetes. Reverse transcription of all isolated RNA meant that expressed TCRB transcripts were sequenced. TCRdb keeps only in-frame clones here, not all; method: immunoSEQ multiplex PCR. The sample consists of around 500,000 clones, 25% to 35% of them appearing once. Sequenced material: naive CD4+ T cells from blood. These receptors all come from a man younger than 35 in good health.

This clone was counted a few times. This rearrangement joins TRBV9 to TRBJ2-5; a possible D gene is TRBD1 (5 bases). The CDR3 loop spans 13 amino acids. CDR1 is SGDLS and CDR2 is YYNGEE in the germline V gene. The germline V and J ends were trimmed by 0 bases and 5 bases, with 8 bases remaining between them. The CDR3 here is CASSVGQLETQYF. For the CDR3, the DNA is TGTGCCAGCAGCGTAGGACAGCTGGAGACCCAGTACTTC.

CDR3 amino acids: CSVSGGSGANVLTF. CDR3 nucleotide sequence: TGCAGCGTTTCAGGGGGCTCTGGGGCCAACGTCCTGACTTTC. This sequence joins TRBV29-1 and TRBJ2-6, with 7 bases lining up with TRBD1. V was clipped by 5 bases and J by 0 bases; unmatched bases: 1. This CDR3 is built from 14 residues. Per germline, CDR1 SQVTM and CDR2 ANQGSEA.

This clone has a handful of counts. CDR3 protein: CSVEVVAGVYNEQFF. CDR3 coding DNA: TGCAGCGTTGAAGTGGTGGCGGGAGTTTACAATGAGCAGTTCTTC. This chain links TRBV29-1 with TRBJ2-1, with TRBD2 matching 7 bases. Per germline, CDR1 SQVTM and CDR2 ANQGSEA. The CDR3 runs to 15 residues. J gave up 4 bases and V 1 base, and 7 bases lay outside the gene matches.

V and J are TRBV5-4 and TRBJ2-7; TRBD2 matches at 9 bases. V dropped 6 bases and J dropped 0; count of bases not matched to a gene: 10. Germline loops: CDR1 SGHNT, CDR2 YYREEE (reference sequence). CDR3 size: 16 residues. The CDR3, as DNA: TGTGCCAGCAAGGGTAGCGGGAGTGTCAGCTCCTACGAGCAGTACTTC. Residues: CASKGSGSVSSYEQYF.

The chain uses TRBV4-2 and TRBJ2-7, with 13 bases identical to TRBD2. This CDR3 is built from 15 residues. V shed 1 base, J shed 5 bases, and the junction held 2 bases outside the gene matches. Germline V CDR1 and CDR2: LGHNA, YNFKEQ. The chain's CDR3 is CASSQGLAGGNEQYF. CDR3 nucleotides: TGTGCCAGCAGCCAAGGACTAGCGGGAGGAAACGAGCAGTACTTC.

This clone has just a few counts. The J gene is TRBJ2-1, the V gene TRBV6-5; D gene uncertain. From germline, CDR1 is MNHEY and CDR2 SVGAGI. The CDR3 runs to 13 residues. Trimming stripped 7 bases from V and 0 bases from J, with 7 bases between. This chain's CDR3 is CASKKDSYNEQFF. Written as DNA, the CDR3 is TGTGCCAGCAAGAAGGACTCCTACAATGAGCAGTTCTTC.

The J gene is TRBJ2-1, the V gene TRBV18, with TRBD1 identical over 7 bases. Germline V gives CDR1 KGHSH, CDR2 LQKENI. The CDR3 spans 15 residues. V lost 4 bases, J lost 0 bases, and 3 bases stayed unmatched. The CDR3 DNA reads TGTGCCAGCTCACGGACAGGAGACTCCTACAATGAGCAGTTCTTC. Amino acids: CASSRTGDSYNEQFF.

The chain employs TRBV7-9 and TRBJ2-3, with 11 bases matching TRBD2. V lost 6 bases, J lost 6 bases, and 14 bases stayed unmatched. Per the germline V gene, CDR1 is SEHNR and CDR2 is FQNEAQ (reference sequence). The CDR3 contains 17 residues. The DNA for the CDR3 is TGTGCCAGCAGGGGTAGCGGGAGGGCCGTTCAAACGGATACGCAGTATTTT. Its protein product is CASRGSGRAVQTDTQYF.

The rearrangement uses TRBV29-1 and TRBJ2-3; TRBD2 aligns across 7 bases. The germline gives CDR1 SQVTM, CDR2 ANQGSEA. The length of the CDR3 is 15 residues. V shed 8 bases and J 2 bases; nucleotides not matched to a gene: 13. The CDR3 DNA reads as TGCAGCTTCAGAGGTACGGGGAGGGCCACAGATACGCAGTATTTT. Its protein product is CSFRGTGRATDTQYF.

This clone has just a few counts. The DNA of the CDR3 is TGTGCCAGCAGTTCCAGTGCAGATACGCAGTATTTT. Translation gives CASSSSADTQYF. This chain joins TRBV2 and TRBJ2-3; D gene unclear. CDR3 length equals 12 residues. The V end lost 5 bases, the J end lost 4 bases, and 7 bases lay between the germline ends. Per the germline V gene, CDR1 is SNHLY and CDR2 is FYNNEI.

On this clone itself: Additional DNA sequences in this sample encode the identical CDR3. This chain connects TRBV5-4 to TRBJ2-1; 11 bases are shared with TRBD2. CDR1 is SGHNT, CDR2 YYREEE, per germline (reference sequence). This CDR3 spans 16 amino acids. With 4 bases clipped from V and 4 bases from J, the junction kept 7 bases outside the gene matches. CDR3 residues: CASSPGLAATYNEQFF. CDR3 nucleotides: TGTGCCAGCAGCCCGGGACTAGCGGCTACTTACAATGAGCAGTTCTTC.

V usage is TRBV30 and J usage is TRBJ1-2; D is unresolved. With 4 bases removed from V and 7 bases from J, the gap between germline ends came to 13 bases. From germline, CDR1 is GTSNPN and CDR2 SVGIG (reference sequence). CDR3 size: 12 residues. The CDR3 DNA is TGTGCCTGGACCACACCGCGGGGTGGCTACACCTTC. Its protein is CAWTTPRGGYTF.

Only a few counts were recorded for this clone. V usage is TRBV7-9 and J usage is TRBJ1-1; no clear D gene. CDR1 and CDR2 from the germline V gene are SEHNR and FQNEAQ (reference sequence). This CDR3 comprises 12 residues. Trimming removed 5 bases from V and 1 base from J, with 5 bases in between. The CDR3 sequence is CASSRRNTEAFF. The CDR3 DNA sequence: TGTGCCAGCAGCCGTAGGAACACTGAAGCTTTCTTT.

The chain recombines TRBV29-1 with TRBJ2-6, with D uncertain. The V end was cut by 6 bases, the J end by 2 bases, with 11 bases between. There are 14 residues in the CDR3. Per germline, CDR1 SQVTM and CDR2 ANQGSEA. The CDR3 is CSVETLTGANVLTF. CDR3 nucleotides: TGCAGCGTAGAGACTCTAACTGGGGCCAACGTCCTGACTTTC.

This chain links TRBV19 with TRBJ2-7; 9 bases fit TRBD2. Losses at the gene ends were 6 bases for V and 3 bases for J; bases not matched to a gene: 6. CDR1 is LNHDA, CDR2 SQIVND, per germline (reference sequence). CDR3 length equals 14 residues. The CDR3 nucleotides read TGTGCCAGTAGGACTAGCGGACCCGACTACGAGCAGTACTTC. It encodes CASRTSGPDYEQYF.

The CDR3 region is CASSHGTGFQPQHF. CDR3 DNA sequence: TGTGCCAGCAGCCATGGGACAGGGTTTCAGCCCCAGCATTTT. The V call is TRBV5-6, the J call TRBJ1-5, with TRBD1 identical over 9 bases. V dropped 4 bases and J dropped 6; count of bases not matched to a gene: 5. The CDR3 covers 14 residues. Germline V gives CDR1 SGHDT, CDR2 YYEEEE.

J is TRBJ2-3 and V is TRBV9, with D unclear. Germline V gene lookup returns CDR1 SGDLS and CDR2 YYNGEE. Trimming removed 0 bases at V and 4 bases at J, with 9 bases between. This CDR3 is 14 amino acids long. The CDR3 protein is CASSVVGAPDTQYF. The CDR3 coding sequence is TGTGCCAGCAGCGTAGTAGGAGCCCCAGATACGCAGTATTTT.

V usage is TRBV7-8 and J usage is TRBJ2-7; D is unclear. V lost 1 base and J lost 2, with 9 bases in between. Germline assignment: CDR1 SGHVS and CDR2 FQNEAQ. The CDR3 loop spans 14 amino acids. The CDR3 loop reads CASSLVVGTYEQYF. The CDR3 nucleotides read TGTGCCAGCAGCTTAGTAGTGGGAACCTACGAGCAGTACTTC.

The CDR3 is CASSAYEKLFF. DNA of the CDR3: TGTGCCAGCAGTGCGTATGAAAAACTGTTTTTT. The chain is built from TRBV28 and TRBJ1-4; no firm D call. This CDR3 is built from 11 residues. The V gene lost 5 bases and the J gene lost 6 bases, with 4 bases spanning the gap. CDR1 MDHEN and CDR2 SYDVKM come from the germline V gene.

This clone was detected a few times. The V and J genes are TRBV7-9 and TRBJ2-6; D ambiguous. Germline V gene lookup returns CDR1 SEHNR and CDR2 FQNEAQ (reference sequence). The CDR3 is 14 residues long. The V and J ends lost 3 bases and 3 bases respectively, with 6 bases between them. The CDR3 sequence is CASSFGIGANVLTF. Here the CDR3 DNA reads TGTGCCAGCAGCTTTGGGATTGGGGCCAACGTCCTGACTTTC. Complete variable domain (other parts from reference TRBV7-9 and TRBJ2-6): DTGVSQNPRHKITKRGQNVTFRCDPISEHNRLYWYRQTLGQGPEFLTYFQNEAQLEKSRLLSDRFSAERPKGSFSTLEIQRTEQGDSAMYLCASSFGIGANVLTFGAGSRLTVL.

This clone was picked up a small number of times. The chain couples TRBV7-9 to TRBJ2-1; a weak D match, TRBD1 (6 bases). V was clipped by 4 bases and J by 12 bases, with 10 bases between them. The CDR3 length is 11 residues. Germline V gene sequence: CDR1 SEHNR, CDR2 FQNEAQ (reference sequence). In nucleotides, the CDR3 is TGTGCCAGCAGCTCCTCCAGGGGGCAGTTCTTC. As protein: CASSSSRGQFF.

This clone was recorded a few times. This chain joins TRBV9 and TRBJ2-5; D remains ambiguous. Deletions cut 2 bases from V and 7 bases from J, with 9 bases between. The CDR3 covers 12 residues. Germline CDR1 and CDR2: SGDLS and YYNGEE. CDR3 coding DNA: TGTGCCAGCAGCGTCGTCCCGGGGACCCAGTACTTC. This gives the protein CASSVVPGTQYF.

The chain combines TRBV18 with TRBJ2-5; D perhaps matches TRBD2 (6 bases). Germline V gives CDR1 KGHSH, CDR2 LQKENI. V shed 0 bases and J shed 5 bases, with 10 bases lying between them. The CDR3 contains 14 residues. The CDR3 protein is CASSPPSGRETQYF. The CDR3 DNA reads as TGTGCCAGCTCACCACCTTCAGGGAGGGAGACCCAGTACTTC.

The rearrangement joins TRBV5-1 to TRBJ2-3; the match to TRBD2 covers 13 bases. This CDR3 has 16 amino acids. The V gene's germline CDR1 is SGHRS and CDR2 YFSETQ. The V segment lost 0 bases and the J segment 8 bases; nucleotides outside the gene matches: 6. The CDR3 nucleotides read TGCGCCAGCAGCTTGGAACTAGCGGGAGGGCCGGGTACGCAGTATTTT. This encodes CASSLELAGGPGTQYF.

This clone was seen only a few times. The chain employs TRBV29-1 and TRBJ1-1; 10 bases are a match to TRBD1. CDR3 length: 13 amino acids. Germline V gene data show CDR1 as SQVTM and CDR2 as ANQGSEA. J gave up 7 bases and V 7 bases, and 9 bases lay outside the gene matches. This CDR3 is CSAWDRGVLEAFF. The CDR3 region has the DNA TGCAGCGCCTGGGACAGGGGAGTCCTTGAAGCTTTCTTT.

V usage is TRBV29-1 and J usage is TRBJ2-6; perhaps TRBD2 as D (6 bases). Between the trimmed V and J ends, which lost 7 bases and 1 base, there was a span of 20 bases. Germline V gene sequence: CDR1 SQVTM, CDR2 ANQGSEA. The CDR3 length is 17 residues. CDR3 loop: CSDPGGRKLSGANVLTF. CDR3 coding DNA: TGCAGCGATCCCGGGGGACGGAAATTATCTGGGGCCAACGTCCTGACTTTC.

This sequence joins TRBV11-2 and TRBJ2-4; the D gene is possibly TRBD2 (5 bases). Trimming left V 1 base short and J 0 bases short, with 10 bases between. The CDR3 is 16 amino acids. Germline V gene data show CDR1 as SGHAT and CDR2 as FQNNGV. CDR3: CASSLAGGLAKNIQYF. CDR3 nucleotide sequence: TGTGCCAGCAGCTTAGCCGGTGGACTAGCCAAAAACATTCAGTACTTC.

This chain uses TRBV10-3 with TRBJ2-3; 12 bases fit TRBD2. Germline assignment: CDR1 ENHRY and CDR2 SYGVKD. With 8 bases clipped from V and 5 bases from J, the junction kept 8 bases outside the gene matches. The CDR3 runs to 15 residues. CDR3 nucleotides: TGTGCCATCTCACCGGCTAGCGGGAGGGTAGATACGCAGTATTTT. As protein: CAISPASGRVDTQYF.

This clone has a handful of counts. In nucleotides, the CDR3 is TGTGCCAGCAGGCCGGGACTCCAAGAGACCCAGTACTTC. Its translation: CASRPGLQETQYF. This sequence joins TRBV6-6 and TRBJ2-5, with a tentative D call TRBD2 (6 bases). V dropped 6 bases and J dropped 1 base, with 9 bases sitting between them. The germline CDR1 and CDR2 sequences are MNHNY and SVGAGI (reference sequence). The CDR3 contains 13 residues.

The rearrangement uses TRBV5-1 and TRBJ1-3; the D is unclear. CDR3 length equals 16 residues. V was shortened by 1 base and J by 2 bases, with 13 bases between the two germline ends. Germline lookup yields CDR1 SGHRS and CDR2 YFSETQ. CDR3 nucleotide sequence: TGCGCCAGCAGCTTGTCTCCTGGTTTGACTGGAAACACCATATATTTT. It is translated as CASSLSPGLTGNTIYF. The full variable domain, completed using reference TRBV5-1 and TRBJ1-3, is KAGVTQTPRYLIKTRGQQVTLSCSPISGHRSVSWYQQTPGQGLQFLFEYFSETQRNKGNFPGRFSGRQFSNSRSEMNVSTLELGDSALYLCASSLSPGLTGNTIYFGEGSWLTVV.

This clone has just a few counts. The V call is TRBV27, the J call TRBJ2-7; possible D gene TRBD2, 6 bases. From germline, CDR1 is MNHEY and CDR2 SMNVEV (reference sequence). V lost 7 bases, J lost 6 bases, and 16 bases lay in between. There are 13 residues in the CDR3. The CDR3 protein is CASTNGGSSEQYF. The CDR3 DNA reads TGTGCCAGCACAAACGGGGGTTCTTCCGAGCAGTACTTC.

The V gene is TRBV29-1, the J gene TRBJ2-7; no clear D gene. Germline values: CDR1 SQVTM, CDR2 ANQGSEA. The CDR3 runs to 12 residues. V shed 4 bases and J shed 6 bases, with 13 bases lying between them. For the CDR3, the DNA is TGCAGCGTTGCTCCCTCACCGGGCGAGCAGTACTTC. This encodes CSVAPSPGEQYF.